This TCR beta chain was recorded in a study of blood T cell repertoires in COVID-19. The CDR3 has 17 amino acids. The V and J ends lost 4 bases and 6 bases, in that order; junction bases with no gene match: 17. CDR1 is MNHEY and CDR2 is SMNVEV in the germline V gene (reference sequence). Profiling relied on immunoSEQ multiplex PCR, and the TCRdb table lists in-frame clones only, not all of them. The data contain under 80,000 clones, 85% of them seen just once; the ten biggest clones take up 5% to 6%. This receptor was identified in a man in his 70s with acute or convalescent COVID-19. The chain joins TRBV27 to TRBJ2-7; 8 bases line up with TRBD2. Sequencing was done on a sample of peripheral blood. CDR3 residues: CASSSGFGGVKGFEQYF. CDR3 sequence (DNA): TGTGCCAGCAGTTCAGGGTTCGGGGGGGTGAAAGGGTTCGAGCAGTACTTC.